This T cell receptor (beta chain) was sequenced in a study of beta chain features in type 1 diabetes. Investigators reverse transcribed all isolated RNA, so they sequenced expressed TCRB transcripts. Method: immunoSEQ multiplex PCR; TCRdb's copy keeps in-frame clones and lacks some. The table has tens of thousands of clones, 25% to 35% seen once. The V end was cut by 5 bases, the J end by 0 bases, with 11 bases between. CDR1 is KGHSH, CDR2 LQKENI, per germline. The CDR3 is made up of 15 amino acids. Purity above 98% was achieved in all sorted populations. Notes on this clone: Its target is not known.

Broader study findings: There was a moderate but significant shortening of TCRB CDR3s in all four CD4+ subsets of Type 1 diabetes patients. Patients with type 1 diabetes showed fewer VDJ junction insertions and more deletions. Patients and controls would share equally any PCR tilt toward shorter templates.

The receptor was derived from a woman younger than 30 in good health. The chain carries TRBV18 and TRBJ2-1, with D uncertain. The sequenced material came from stem cell memory CD4+ T cells from blood. The DNA of the CDR3 is TGTGCCAGCTCATTCTTAGCCGCCTCCTACAATGAGCAGTTCTTC. Translated, it gives CASSFLAASYNEQFF.